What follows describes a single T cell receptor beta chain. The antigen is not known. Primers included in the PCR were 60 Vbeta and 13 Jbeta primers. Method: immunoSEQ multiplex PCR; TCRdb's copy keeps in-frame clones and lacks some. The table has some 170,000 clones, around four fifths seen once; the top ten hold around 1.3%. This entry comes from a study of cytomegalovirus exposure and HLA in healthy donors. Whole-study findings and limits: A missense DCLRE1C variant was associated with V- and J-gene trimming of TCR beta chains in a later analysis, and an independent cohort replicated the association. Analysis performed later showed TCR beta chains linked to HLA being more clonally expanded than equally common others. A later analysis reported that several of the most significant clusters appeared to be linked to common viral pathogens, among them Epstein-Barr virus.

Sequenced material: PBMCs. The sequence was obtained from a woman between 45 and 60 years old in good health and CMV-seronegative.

CDR3 region: CASSINRGEVNQPQHF. CDR3 nucleotides: TGTGCCAGTAGTATTAATCGGGGGGAAGTAAATCAGCCCCAGCATTTT. V is TRBV19 and J is TRBJ1-5; tentatively, D is TRBD1 (5 bases). With 3 bases removed from V and 4 bases from J, the gap between germline ends came to 16 bases. CDR1 is LNHDA, CDR2 SQIVND, per germline (reference sequence). This CDR3 region has 16 residues.